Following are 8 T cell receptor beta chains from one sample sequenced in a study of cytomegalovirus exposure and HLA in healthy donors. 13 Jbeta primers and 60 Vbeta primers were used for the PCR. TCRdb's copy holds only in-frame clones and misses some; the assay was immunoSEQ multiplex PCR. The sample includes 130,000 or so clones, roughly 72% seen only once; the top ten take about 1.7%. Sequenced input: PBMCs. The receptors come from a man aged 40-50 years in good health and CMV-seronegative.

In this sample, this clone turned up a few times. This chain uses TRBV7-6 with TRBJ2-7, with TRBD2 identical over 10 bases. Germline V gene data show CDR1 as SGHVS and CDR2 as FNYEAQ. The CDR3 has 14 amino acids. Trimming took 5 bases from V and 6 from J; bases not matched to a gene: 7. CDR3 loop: CASSRTSGGGEQYF. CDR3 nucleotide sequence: TGTGCCAGCAGCCGGACTAGCGGCGGTGGCGAGCAGTACTTC.

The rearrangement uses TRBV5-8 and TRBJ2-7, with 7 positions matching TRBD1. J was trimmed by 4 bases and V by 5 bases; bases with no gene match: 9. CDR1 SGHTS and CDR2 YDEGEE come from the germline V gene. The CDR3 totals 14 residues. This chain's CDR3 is CASSLDRVLYEQYF. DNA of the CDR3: TGTGCCAGCAGTCTCGACAGGGTTTTGTACGAGCAGTACTTC.

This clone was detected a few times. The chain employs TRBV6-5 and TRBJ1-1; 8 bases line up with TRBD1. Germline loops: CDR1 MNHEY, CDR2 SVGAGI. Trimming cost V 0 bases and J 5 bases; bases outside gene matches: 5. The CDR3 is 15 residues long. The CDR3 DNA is TGTGCCAGCAGTTACTCCCAGGGGGCGAGGACTGAAGCTTTCTTT. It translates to CASSYSQGARTEAFF.

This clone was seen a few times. DNA for the CDR3: TGTGCCAGCAGCCAACTAGCGAAAACCTACGAGCAGTACTTC. It specifies CASSQLAKTYEQYF. V usage is TRBV4-2 and J usage is TRBJ2-7, with D possibly matching TRBD2 (6 bases). V lost 2 bases to trimming and J lost 2 bases, with 10 bases between them. Germline loops: CDR1 LGHNA, CDR2 YNFKEQ. The CDR3 spans 14 residues.

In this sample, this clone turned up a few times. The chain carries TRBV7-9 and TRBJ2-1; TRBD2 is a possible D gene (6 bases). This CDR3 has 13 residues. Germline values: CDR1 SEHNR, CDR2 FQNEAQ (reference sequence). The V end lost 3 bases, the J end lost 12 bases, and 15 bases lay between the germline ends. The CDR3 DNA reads TGTGCCAGCAGCTTCCCCAATAGCGGCCCGCAGTTCTTC. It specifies CASSFPNSGPQFF.

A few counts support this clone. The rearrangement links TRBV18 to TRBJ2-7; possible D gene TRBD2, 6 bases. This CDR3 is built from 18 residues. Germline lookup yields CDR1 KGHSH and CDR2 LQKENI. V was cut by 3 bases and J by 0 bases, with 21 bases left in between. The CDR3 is CASSPSWALALNSYEQYF. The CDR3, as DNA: TGTGCCAGCTCACCCTCTTGGGCTCTAGCGCTTAACTCCTACGAGCAGTACTTC.

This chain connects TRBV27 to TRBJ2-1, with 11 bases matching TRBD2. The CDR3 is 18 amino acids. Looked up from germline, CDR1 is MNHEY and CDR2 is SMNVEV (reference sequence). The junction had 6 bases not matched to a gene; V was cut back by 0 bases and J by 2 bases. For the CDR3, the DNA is TGTGCCAGCAGTTTATCGACTAGCGGGATTGGCGCCTACAATGAGCAGTTCTTC. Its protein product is CASSLSTSGIGAYNEQFF.

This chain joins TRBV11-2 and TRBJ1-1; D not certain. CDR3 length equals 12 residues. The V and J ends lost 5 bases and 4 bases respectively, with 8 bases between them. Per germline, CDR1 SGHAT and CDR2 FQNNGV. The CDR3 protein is CASSLLSTEAFF. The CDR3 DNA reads TGTGCCAGCAGCCTCCTTAGCACTGAAGCTTTCTTT.